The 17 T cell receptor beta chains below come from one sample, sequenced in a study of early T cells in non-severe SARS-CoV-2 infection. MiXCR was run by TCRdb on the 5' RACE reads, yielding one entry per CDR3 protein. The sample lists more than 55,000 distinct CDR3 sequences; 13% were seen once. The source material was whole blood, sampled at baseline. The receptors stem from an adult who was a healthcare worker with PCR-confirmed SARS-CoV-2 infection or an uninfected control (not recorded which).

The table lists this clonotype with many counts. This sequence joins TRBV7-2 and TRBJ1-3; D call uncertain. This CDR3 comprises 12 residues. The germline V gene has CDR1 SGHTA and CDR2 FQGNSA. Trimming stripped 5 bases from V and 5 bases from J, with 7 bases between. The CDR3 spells CASSPQRNTIYF. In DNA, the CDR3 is TGTGCCAGCAGCCCCCAACGAAACACCATATATTTT.

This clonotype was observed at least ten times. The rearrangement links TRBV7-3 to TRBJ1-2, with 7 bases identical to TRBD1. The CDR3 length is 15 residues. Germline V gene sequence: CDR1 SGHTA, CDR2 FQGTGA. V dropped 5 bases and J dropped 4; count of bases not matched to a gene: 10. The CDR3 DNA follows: TGTGCCAGCAGCCCCCAGGGGGGAGGGACCTATGGCTACACCTTC. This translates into CASSPQGGGTYGYTF.

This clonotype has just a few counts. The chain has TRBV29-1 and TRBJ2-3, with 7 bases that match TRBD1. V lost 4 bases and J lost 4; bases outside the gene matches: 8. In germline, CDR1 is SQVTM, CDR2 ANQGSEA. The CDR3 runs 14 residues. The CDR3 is CSVVGTEIPDTQYF. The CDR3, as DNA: TGCAGCGTTGTTGGGACAGAGATTCCAGATACGCAGTATTTT.

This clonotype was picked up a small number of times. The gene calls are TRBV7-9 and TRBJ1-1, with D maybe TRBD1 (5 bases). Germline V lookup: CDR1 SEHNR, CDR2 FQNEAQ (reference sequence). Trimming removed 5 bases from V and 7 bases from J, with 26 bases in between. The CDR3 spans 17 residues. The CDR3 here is CASSPPTRGGPGDEAFF. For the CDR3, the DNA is TGTGCCAGCAGCCCCCCTACGAGGGGTGGGCCGGGGGATGAAGCTTTCTTT.

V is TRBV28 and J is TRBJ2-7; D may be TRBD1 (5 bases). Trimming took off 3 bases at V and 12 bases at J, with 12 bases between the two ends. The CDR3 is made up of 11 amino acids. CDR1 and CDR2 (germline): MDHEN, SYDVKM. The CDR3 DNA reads TGTGCCAGCAGTTTTTATCCAGGGCCGTACTTC. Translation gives CASSFYPGPYF.

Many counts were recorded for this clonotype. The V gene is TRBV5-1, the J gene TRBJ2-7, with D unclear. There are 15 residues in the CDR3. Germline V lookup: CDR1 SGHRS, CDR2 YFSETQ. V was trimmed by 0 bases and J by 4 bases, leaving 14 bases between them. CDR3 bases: TGCGCCAGCAGCTTGGAAGACCCTCCCAGGTACGAGCAGTACTTC. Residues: CASSLEDPPRYEQYF.

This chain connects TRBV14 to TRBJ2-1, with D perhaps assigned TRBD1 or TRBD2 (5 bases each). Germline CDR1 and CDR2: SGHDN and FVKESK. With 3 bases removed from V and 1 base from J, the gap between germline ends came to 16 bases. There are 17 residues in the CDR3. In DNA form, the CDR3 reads TGTGCCAGCAGCCACCACGGGGACCCTTCGTCCTACAATGAGCAGTTCTTC. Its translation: CASSHHGDPSSYNEQFF.

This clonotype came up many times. This CDR3 reads CSALVTSGSRRSSYEQYF. CDR3 sequence (DNA): TGCAGTGCTTTAGTAACTAGCGGGAGTAGAAGGAGCTCCTACGAGCAGTACTTC. This rearrangement joins TRBV20-1 to TRBJ2-7; TRBD2 matches 11 bases. The V and J ends lost 5 bases and 0 bases, in that order; junction bases with no gene match: 15. The germline gives CDR1 DFQATT, CDR2 SNEGSKA (reference sequence). There are 18 residues in the CDR3.

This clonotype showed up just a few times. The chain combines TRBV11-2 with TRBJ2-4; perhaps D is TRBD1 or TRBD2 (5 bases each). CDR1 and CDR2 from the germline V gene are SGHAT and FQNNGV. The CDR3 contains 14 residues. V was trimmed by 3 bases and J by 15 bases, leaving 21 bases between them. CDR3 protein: CASSFRGTPEGLYF. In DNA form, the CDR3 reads TGTGCCAGCAGCTTCAGAGGGACGCCAGAGGGTCTGTACTTC.

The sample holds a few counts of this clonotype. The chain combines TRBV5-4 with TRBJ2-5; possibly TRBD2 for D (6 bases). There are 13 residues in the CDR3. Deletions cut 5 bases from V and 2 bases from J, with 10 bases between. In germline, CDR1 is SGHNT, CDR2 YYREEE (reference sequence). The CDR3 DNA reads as TGTGCCAGCAGGCGGGGCGAACAAGAGACCCAGTACTTC. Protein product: CASRRGEQETQYF.

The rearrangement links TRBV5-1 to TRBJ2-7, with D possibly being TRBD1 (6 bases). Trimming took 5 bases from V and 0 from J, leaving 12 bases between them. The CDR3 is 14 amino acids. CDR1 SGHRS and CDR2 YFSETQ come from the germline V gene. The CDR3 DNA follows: TGCGCCAGCAGAAATCAGGGGCCCTCCTACGAGCAGTACTTC. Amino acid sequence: CASRNQGPSYEQYF.

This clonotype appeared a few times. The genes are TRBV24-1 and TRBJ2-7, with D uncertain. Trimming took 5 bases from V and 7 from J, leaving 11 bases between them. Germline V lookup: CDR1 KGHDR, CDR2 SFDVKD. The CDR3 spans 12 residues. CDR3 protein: CATSVLDGEQYF. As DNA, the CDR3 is TGTGCCACCAGTGTCCTGGACGGTGAGCAGTACTTC.

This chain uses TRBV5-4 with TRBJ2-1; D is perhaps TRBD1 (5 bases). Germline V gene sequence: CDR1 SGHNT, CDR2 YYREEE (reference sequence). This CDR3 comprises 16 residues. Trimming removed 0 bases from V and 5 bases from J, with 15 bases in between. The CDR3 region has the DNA TGTGCCAGCAGCTTGGGTGGCAGGGCATCCCACAATGAGCAGTTCTTC. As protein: CASSLGGRASHNEQFF.

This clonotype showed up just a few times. CDR3 residues: CASSPQGAYEQYF. The CDR3 DNA reads TGTGCCAGCTCACCGCAGGGCGCCTACGAGCAGTACTTC. This chain links TRBV18 with TRBJ2-7, with D maybe TRBD1 (5 bases). Germline V gives CDR1 KGHSH, CDR2 LQKENI. Trimming left V 3 bases short and J 2 bases short, with 8 bases between. This CDR3 is built from 13 residues.

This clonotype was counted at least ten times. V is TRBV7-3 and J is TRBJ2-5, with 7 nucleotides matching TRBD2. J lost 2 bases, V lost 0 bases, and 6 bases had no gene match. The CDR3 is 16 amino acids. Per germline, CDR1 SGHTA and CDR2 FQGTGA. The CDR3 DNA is TGTGCCAGCAGCTTAACGGCCACTAGCGCTCAAGAGACCCAGTACTTC. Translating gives CASSLTATSAQETQYF.

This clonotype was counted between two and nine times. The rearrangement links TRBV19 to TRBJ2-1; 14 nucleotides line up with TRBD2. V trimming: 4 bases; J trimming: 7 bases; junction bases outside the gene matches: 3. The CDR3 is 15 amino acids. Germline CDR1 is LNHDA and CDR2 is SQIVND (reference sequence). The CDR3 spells CASSRTSGRSNEQFF. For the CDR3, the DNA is TGTGCCAGTAGTAGGACTAGCGGGAGGTCAAATGAGCAGTTCTTC.

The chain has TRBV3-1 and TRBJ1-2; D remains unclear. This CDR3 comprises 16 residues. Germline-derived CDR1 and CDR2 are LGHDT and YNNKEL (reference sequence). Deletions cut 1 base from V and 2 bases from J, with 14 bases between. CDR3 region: CASSQVRETVNYGYTF. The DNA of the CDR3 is TGTGCCAGCAGCCAAGTTCGGGAGACTGTAAACTATGGCTACACCTTC.